The rows below give T cell receptor beta chains drawn from one sample of a study of tumor-infiltrating lymphocytes in primary liver carcinoma. TCRdb fed the multiplex PCR reads into MiXCR, producing one record per CDR3 protein. The profile shows about 210,000 distinct CDR3 sequences, less than 75% of them singletons. The specimen was peripheral blood. The receptors shown here come from a woman between 55 and 75 years old with primary liver carcinoma and hepatitis B virus infection. Both conserved end residues are part of each CDR3. A D gene is named only where the DNA matches it firmly. Expanded clones are given a class, and other clones once, few, many or no size at all.

CDR3nt,CDR3aa,j_gene,v_gene,abundance,d_gene
TGTGCCACTACGGACAGCTACAATCAGCCCCAGCATTTT,CATTDSYNQPQHF,TRBJ1-5,TRBV28,few,NA
TGCGCCAGCAGCTTGGGCAGACTAGCGGGAGGCCTCAATGAGCAGTTCTTC,CASSLGRLAGGLNEQFF,TRBJ2-1,TRBV5-1,NA,TRBD2
TGTGCCAGCAGTGGTGGGGGGGGAGGAAAGAGCTCCTACAGTGAGCAGTTCTTC,CASSGGGGGKSSYSEQFF,TRBJ2-1,TRBV6-1,NA,TRBD2
TGTGCCACCAGTGACCCCCGGGGGGATGGCTACACCTTC,CATSDPRGDGYTF,TRBJ1-2,TRBV24-1,NA,NA
TGTGCCAGCAGCCCATGGCGGAGGAACACCGGGGAGCTGTTTTTT,CASSPWRRNTGELFF,TRBJ2-2,TRBV7-9,NA,NA
TGTGTCAGCAGCCTGAGGACAGGGGACACCGGGGAGCTGTTTTTT,CVSSLRTGDTGELFF,TRBJ2-2,TRBV11-2,NA,TRBD1
TGTGCCAGCAGCCCAAAACAGACAGAGTACTATGGCTACACCTTC,CASSPKQTEYYGYTF,TRBJ1-2,TRBV14,few,NA
TGTGCCAGCAGCCCATTCCTGGGGGATACGCAGTATTTT,CASSPFLGDTQYF,TRBJ2-3,TRBV14,many,NA
TGCGCCAGCAGTGACAGGGTTGGTAACGTAAACATTCGGTACTTC,CASSDRVGNVNIRYF,TRBJ2-4,TRBV10-2,NA,NA
TGTGCCAGCAGTTATACGCCGGGACTAGCGGTCCCGAATGCCCAGTATTTT,CASSYTPGLAVPNAQYF,TRBJ2-3,TRBV28,NA,TRBD2
TGTGCCAGCAGTTTTTTGGGGACTAGCGGATACCAAGAGACCCAGTACTTC,CASSFLGTSGYQETQYF,TRBJ2-5,TRBV28,few,TRBD2
TGTGCCAGCATCCGCCGGAGGCGCGGGAGGACGGGCGAGCAGTACTTC,CASIRRRRGRTGEQYF,TRBJ2-7,TRBV11-3,NA,TRBD2
TGTGCCAGCAGCCCTCTTACCGGCGAGACTCAGTACTTC,CASSPLTGETQYF,TRBJ2-5,TRBV11-2,NA,NA
TGTGCCAGCAGCTTAGATTCTCGGAGGGAGGCCCAAAGAACTCAGTACTTC,CASSLDSRREAQRTQYF,TRBJ2-5,TRBV11-2,NA,NA
TGTGTCAGCAGCATACAGGGGGGGACTTGGGAGACCCAGTACTTC,CVSSIQGGTWETQYF,TRBJ2-5,TRBV11-2,NA,NA
TGTGCCAGCAGCTCCCTCACCGACTACCAAGAGACCCAGTACTTC,CASSSLTDYQETQYF,TRBJ2-5,TRBV5-6,NA,NA
TGTGCCAGCAGCTTGGTTGCGGGAGCTGGGGGCAATGAGCAGTTCTTC,CASSLVAGAGGNEQFF,TRBJ2-1,TRBV5-6,NA,TRBD2
TGTGCCAGCAGCTTTCGAGGCGGGACCTTATACAATGGGCAGCTCTTC,CASSFRGGTLYNGQLF,TRBJ2-1,TRBV11-1,NA,NA
TGTGCCAGCACACCTTCGACAGGGAGGGGTGAAAAACTGTTTTTT,CASTPSTGRGEKLFF,TRBJ1-4,TRBV28,NA,TRBD1
TGTGACAGCAGCTTAGTGGCCCTGCGGTACAATGAGCAGTCCTTC,CDSSLVALRYNEQSF,TRBJ2-1,TRBV11-2,NA,NA
TGTGGCAGCAGCCGGACTAGCGGGCCCTACAAGCAGTACTTC,CGSSRTSGPYKQYF,TRBJ2-7,TRBV11-2,NA,TRBD2
TGTGTCAGCAGCAAAGTAGAGTACTTC,CVSSKVEYF,TRBJ2-7,TRBV21-1,NA,NA
TGTGCCAGCAGCTGGGGGACAGGGGAAGGCGAGCAGTACTTC,CASSWGTGEGEQYF,TRBJ2-7,TRBV7-8,many,TRBD1
TGCGGCGTTGGGAAGGGCCCCACTGAAGCCTTCTTT,CGVGKGPTEAFF,TRBJ1-1,TRBV29-1,NA,NA
TGTGCCAGCAGCTCACCCGACAGGGATCCCTACAATGAGCAGTTCTTC,CASSSPDRDPYNEQFF,TRBJ2-1,TRBV11-2,NA,TRBD1
TGTGCCAACATCTTGGGGGGGATCCACAATGAGCAGTTCTTC,CANILGGIHNEQFF,TRBJ2-1,TRBV12-3/TRBV12-4,NA,TRBD2
TGCGCCAGCACCGGGACAAGGGTGACTAATGAAAAACTGGTTTTT,CASTGTRVTNEKLVF,TRBJ1-4,TRBV11-2,once,NA
TGTGCCGGCAGTCCCAGGGAAGTCAATCAGCCCCAGCATTTT,CAGSPREVNQPQHF,TRBJ1-5,TRBV28,few,NA
TGCGCCAGCAGCCCGACTAGCGGCGCCTACGAGCAGTACTTC,CASSPTSGAYEQYF,TRBJ2-7,TRBV5-1,few,TRBD2
TGTGCCAGCAGTTACGGTACGGGACAGGGTTTTTCCGAGCAGTACTTC,CASSYGTGQGFSEQYF,TRBJ2-7,TRBV6-6,NA,TRBD1
TGCGCCAGCAGTCCGGGGGAGACAGGGTGCGACGAGCAGTACTTC,CASSPGETGCDEQYF,TRBJ2-7,TRBV4-1,NA,NA
TGTGCCAGCAGTTTGATGTCCCATCTCCAGGGCTACACCTTC,CASSLMSHLQGYTF,TRBJ1-2,TRBV28,few,NA
TGTGCCAGCAGCTTGGGGAGGATCTCCTACAATGGGCAGTTCTTC,CASSLGRISYNGQFF,TRBJ2-1,TRBV11-2,NA,NA
TGTGCCAGTAGTTTAGTCCTAATGCGGGGAGGACCCTACGAGCAGTACTTC,CASSLVLMRGGPYEQYF,TRBJ2-7,TRBV12-3/TRBV12-4,NA,NA
TGTGCCAGCAGTGGGACAGTGGAGACCCAGTACTTC,CASSGTVETQYF,TRBJ2-5,TRBV28,few,TRBD1
TGTGCCAGCAGCCAAGCGGCCGGGGGGAGCACTGAAGCTTTCTTT,CASSQAAGGSTEAFF,TRBJ1-1,TRBV14,many,NA
TGTGCCAGCGGCCCCGAGACTAGGATCAAGGATACGCAGTATTTT,CASGPETRIKDTQYF,TRBJ2-3,TRBV4-2,once,NA
TGTGCCAGCAGCCTTAGGCCAACGGAGTCGGGTGAGCAGTTTTTC,CASSLRPTESGEQFF,TRBJ2-1,TRBV11-2,once,NA
TGCGCCAGCAGGCCCGGGACAGGGCTGAAGGAGATCCAGTACTTC,CASRPGTGLKEIQYF,TRBJ2-5,TRBV12-3/TRBV12-4,NA,TRBD1
TGTGCCTGGCAGGCGGCGTACGAGCAGTACTTC,CAWQAAYEQYF,TRBJ2-7,TRBV30,NA,NA
TGTGCCAGCAGCCCCAGACCGGGACGGATTAATGAAAAACTGTTTTTC,CASSPRPGRINEKLFF,TRBJ1-4,TRBV5-5,NA,NA
TGTGCCACCGCTTCCGGCTACACCTTC,CATASGYTF,TRBJ1-2,TRBV19,NA,NA
TGTGCCAGCAGCTTAGCGCGTGGACAGGAGTCTGGGGCCAACGTCCTGACTTTC,CASSLARGQESGANVLTF,TRBJ2-6,TRBV7-9,NA,TRBD1
TGCGCCAGCAGCCCCGGGACAGAGATATATGGCTACACCTTC,CASSPGTEIYGYTF,TRBJ1-2,TRBV4-1,many,TRBD1
TGTGCCAGCAGTTACTTGACGGGTTCGACTCCTAACTATGGCTACACCTTC,CASSYLTGSTPNYGYTF,TRBJ1-2,TRBV6-5,NA,NA
TGTGCCAGCAATTACCTTGGGAGTCGAACAGATACGCAGTATTTT,CASNYLGSRTDTQYF,TRBJ2-3,TRBV6-5,NA,NA
TGTGCCAGCTTAGATCGACATACTACAGATACGCAGTATTTT,CASLDRHTTDTQYF,TRBJ2-3,TRBV11-3,NA,NA
TGCGCCAGCAGCCCCGGACAGGGGGCGCGTCTAATGCTTAATCAGCCCCAGCATTTT,CASSPGQGARLMLNQPQHF,TRBJ1-5,TRBV4-1,NA,TRBD1
TGTGCCAGCAGTTATTTAACAGGGAGGATCTACGAGCAGTGCTTC,CASSYLTGRIYEQCF,TRBJ2-7,TRBV6-5,NA,NA
TGTGCCAGCAGAGTAGCGGCCAGCTCCTACAATGAGCAGTTCTTC,CASRVAASSYNEQFF,TRBJ2-1,TRBV6-1,many,NA